This T cell receptor beta chain was sequenced during a study of blood T cell repertoires in COVID-19. Trimming pared 1 base from V and 6 bases from J, leaving 13 bases between. The CDR3 has 15 residues. Germline CDR1 is SGHVS and CDR2 is FQNEAQ. At least ten counts were recorded for this clone. Generated by immunoSEQ multiplex PCR, the TCRdb table keeps only in-frame clones and is missing some. Of 120,000 to 150,000 clones in the sample, around 81% were seen once. The chain is built from TRBV7-8 and TRBJ1-5; tentative D call: TRBD1 (5 bases). The sequenced sample consisted of peripheral blood. The TCR sequence derives from a human donor with acute or convalescent COVID-19. The donor label of this sample is uncertain. The CDR3 bases are TGTGCCAGCAGCTTAGGACCAGGGTCGGGTCAGCCCCAGCATTTT. Translated, it gives CASSLGPGSGQPQHF.